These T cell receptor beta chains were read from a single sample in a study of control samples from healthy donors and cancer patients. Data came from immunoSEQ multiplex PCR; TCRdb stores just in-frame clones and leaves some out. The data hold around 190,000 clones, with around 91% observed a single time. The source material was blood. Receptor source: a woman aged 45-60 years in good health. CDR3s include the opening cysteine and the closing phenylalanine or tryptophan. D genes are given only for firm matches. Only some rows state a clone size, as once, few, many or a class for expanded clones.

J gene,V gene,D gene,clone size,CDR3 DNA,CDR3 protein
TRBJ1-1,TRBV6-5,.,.,TGTGCCAGCAGTTACTCGAAGAGGAACACTGAAGCTTTCTTT,CASSYSKRNTEAFF
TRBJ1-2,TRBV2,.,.,TGTGCCAGCAGTGTCGAGAAGGGACTCTTTTTCTATGGCTACACCTTC,CASSVEKGLFFYGYTF
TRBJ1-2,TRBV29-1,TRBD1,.,TGCAGCGTTGGGCCTCACAGGGGGGGCTATGGCTACACCTTC,CSVGPHRGGYGYTF
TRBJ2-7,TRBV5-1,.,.,TGCGCCAGCAGCAGTCAATCAACGGGCAGGGGTATCTACGAGCAGTACTTC,CASSSQSTGRGIYEQYF
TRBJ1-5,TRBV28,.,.,TGTGCCAGCAACTCGGGGAGCCAGCCCCAGCATTTT,CASNSGSQPQHF
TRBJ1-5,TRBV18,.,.,TGTGCCAGCTCACCGACGATTAGGGAGAGCAATCAGCCCCAGCATTTT,CASSPTIRESNQPQHF
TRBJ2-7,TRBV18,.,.,TGTGCCAGCTCACAAGTTAATGGCGAGCAGTACTTC,CASSQVNGEQYF
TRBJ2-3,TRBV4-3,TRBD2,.,TGCGCCAGCAGCCAAGGCCCAGCGGGGGGGCTCACAGATACGCAGTATTTT,CASSQGPAGGLTDTQYF
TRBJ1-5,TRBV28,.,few,TGTGCCAGCAGTTTACGCGGGGCTTTGGGCTATAGCAATCAGCCCCAGCATTTT,CASSLRGALGYSNQPQHF
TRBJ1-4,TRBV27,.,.,TGTGCCAGCAGTCCCGCCGGGACCCAGAGTGAAAAACTGTTTTTT,CASSPAGTQSEKLFF
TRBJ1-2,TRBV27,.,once,TGTGCCAGCAGTTTATCCGCCGTTAGCTATGGCTACACCTTC,CASSLSAVSYGYTF
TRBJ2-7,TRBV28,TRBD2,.,TGTGCCAGCAGTTTGAGGAGCGGGAGTAAGGGGCAGTACTTC,CASSLRSGSKGQYF
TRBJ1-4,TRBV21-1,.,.,TGTGCCAGCAGCATCTTGACAGAACTATTGGAAAAACTGTTTTTT,CASSILTELLEKLFF
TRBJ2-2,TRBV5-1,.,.,TGCGCCAGCAGCTCCGGGACTGGAGGGACCGGGGAGCTGTTTTTT,CASSSGTGGTGELFF
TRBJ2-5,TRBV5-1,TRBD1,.,TGCGCCAGCAGCTGGGGACAGGGGAAGGTTTCAGAGACCCAGTACTTC,CASSWGQGKVSETQYF
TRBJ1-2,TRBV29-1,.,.,TGCAGCGTTCCCGTTTGGACAAGGTATACCTTC,CSVPVWTRYTF
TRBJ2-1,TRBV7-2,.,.,TGTGCCAGCAGCCTAGGACCCACCGGTGAGCAGTTCTTC,CASSLGPTGEQFF
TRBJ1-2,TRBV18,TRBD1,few,TGTGCCAGCTCACCACGGGACAGGGCAGGGAGTGGCTACACCTTC,CASSPRDRAGSGYTF
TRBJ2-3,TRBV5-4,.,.,TGTGCCAGCACCGTGGAGGGGCAGGGCACAGATACGCAGTATTTT,CASTVEGQGTDTQYF
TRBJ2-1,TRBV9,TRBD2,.,TGTGCCAGCAGCGCTGGACTAGCGGGGCCCTACAATGAGCAGTTCTTC,CASSAGLAGPYNEQFF
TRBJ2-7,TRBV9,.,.,TGTGCCAGCAGCGTAGGGAACAGCGCCTACGAGCAGTACTTC,CASSVGNSAYEQYF
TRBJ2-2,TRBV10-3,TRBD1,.,TGTGCCATCAGGGGGGACAGTGGGGCCGGGGAGCTGTTTTTT,CAIRGDSGAGELFF
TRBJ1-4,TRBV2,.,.,TGTGCCAGCAGTTCACAGGGTCGGGGCGAAAAACTGTTTTTT,CASSSQGRGEKLFF
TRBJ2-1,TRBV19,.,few,TGTGCCAGTAGTCCGATTGCCCCGGGAGTTGAGCAGTTCTTC,CASSPIAPGVEQFF
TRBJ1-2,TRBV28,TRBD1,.,TGTGCCAGCAGCAGACAGGGTCTAAGGGGCTACACCTTC,CASSRQGLRGYTF
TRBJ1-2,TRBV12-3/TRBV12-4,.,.,TGTGCCAGCAGTTATGGTGGGGTCACGGGCTACACCTTC,CASSYGGVTGYTF
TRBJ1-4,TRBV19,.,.,TGTGCCAGTAGTATTCCGGTAAACCTGGGCGAAAAACTGTTTTTT,CASSIPVNLGEKLFF
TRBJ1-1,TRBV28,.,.,TGTGCCAGCAGTTTAGGCGATGGGACTGAAGCTTTCTTT,CASSLGDGTEAFF
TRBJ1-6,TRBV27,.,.,TGTGCCAGCAGTCCAGGGGCCAACTCCTATAATTCACCCCTCCACTTT,CASSPGANSYNSPLHF
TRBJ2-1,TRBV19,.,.,TGTGCCAGTAGTCCTCGGGGACTCCGGAGCTCCTACAATGAGCAGTTCTTC,CASSPRGLRSSYNEQFF
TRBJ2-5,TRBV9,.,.,TGTGCCAGCAGCGTAGTAGTCGGGAACCAAGAGACCCAGTACTTC,CASSVVVGNQETQYF
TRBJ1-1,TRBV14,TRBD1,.,TGTGCCAGCAGCCTATTACAGGGGGTAGGGAGCACTGAAGCTTTCTTT,CASSLLQGVGSTEAFF
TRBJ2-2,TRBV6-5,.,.,TGTGCCAGCACAGGGTACACCGGGGAGCTGTTTTTT,CASTGYTGELFF